The next 11 T cell receptor beta chains were all read from a single sample in a study of cytomegalovirus exposure and HLA in healthy donors. PCR used 60 Vbeta primers and 13 Jbeta primers. Using immunoSEQ multiplex PCR, the repertoire was profiled, and TCRdb retains in-frame clones only, with some absent. The table has roughly 250,000 clones, about 75% seen once. Sequenced material: PBMCs. The source of these receptors is a female donor in good health and CMV-seronegative.

This clone was seen a single time. The gene calls are TRBV6-1 and TRBJ1-1; D is possibly TRBD1 (6 bases). The V and J ends lost 2 bases and 1 base respectively, with 11 bases between them. The germline CDR1 and CDR2 sequences are MNHNS and SASEGT. This CDR3 contains 15 residues. The CDR3 spells CASSEQGQGNTEAFF. CDR3 DNA: TGTGCCAGCAGTGAACAGGGGCAGGGGAACACTGAAGCTTTCTTT.

CDR3 bases: TGTGCCAGCAGCCATTTAGCGGGAGAGTCAGATACGCAGTATTTT. This translates into CASSHLAGESDTQYF. The V gene is TRBV4-2, the J gene TRBJ2-3; 9 nucleotides align to TRBD2. The length of the CDR3 is 15 residues. Germline lookup yields CDR1 LGHNA and CDR2 YNFKEQ. The trim removed 3 bases at V and 4 bases at J, leaving 5 bases unmatched.

The chain recombines TRBV28 with TRBJ2-5; 7 positions agree with TRBD1. V lost 6 bases and J lost 4; bases outside the gene matches: 5. Germline loops: CDR1 MDHEN, CDR2 SYDVKM. The CDR3 contains 13 residues. The CDR3 DNA reads TGTGCCAGCAGAGACAGGGCAGGAGAGACCCAGTACTTC. Residues: CASRDRAGETQYF.

Points on this clone: At one end, the junction sequence differs from germline, possibly due to a read error. The V gene is TRBV7-9, the J gene TRBJ1-1, with D unclear. From germline, CDR1 is SEHNR and CDR2 FQNEAQ (reference sequence). The CDR3 is 15 amino acids. CDR3: CSSSTPFVVVSEAFF. In DNA, the CDR3 is TGTTCCAGCAGCACTCCATTCGTGGTGGTTTCTGAAGCTTTCTTT.

A few counts support this clone. The CDR3 sequence: CASSLAGPQDTQYF. In DNA, the CDR3 is TGCGCCAGCAGCTTGGCCGGTCCACAGGATACGCAGTATTTT. The genes are TRBV5-1 and TRBJ2-3; no clear D gene. This CDR3 has 14 amino acids. CDR1 and CDR2 (germline): SGHRS, YFSETQ. Trimming cost V 0 bases and J 6 bases, with 11 bases left between them.

The genes are TRBV28 and TRBJ2-7; 8 bases align to TRBD1. The CDR3 length is 15 residues. V dropped 5 bases and J dropped 2; count of bases not matched to a gene: 8. Germline V gene sequence: CDR1 MDHEN, CDR2 SYDVKM. The CDR3 is CASSLGTGPPYEQYF. CDR3 sequence (DNA): TGTGCCAGCAGTCTCGGGACAGGACCCCCCTACGAGCAGTACTTC.

The chain couples TRBV5-1 to TRBJ2-2; 8 nucleotides agree with TRBD2. The CDR3 is 15 amino acids. Trimming removed 7 bases from V and 0 bases from J; junction bases left unmatched: 5. Germline V gene data show CDR1 as SGHRS and CDR2 as YFSETQ. The CDR3 nucleotides read TGCGCCAGCCAACTAGCGGAGACGAACACCGGGGAGCTGTTTTTT. It specifies CASQLAETNTGELFF.

The J gene is TRBJ1-1, the V gene TRBV5-5; D unclear. The CDR3 contains 13 residues. V was shortened by 5 bases and J by 1 base, with 9 bases between the two germline ends. The germline CDR1 and CDR2 sequences are SGHKS and YYEKEE (reference sequence). The CDR3 is CASRLGGNTEAFF. The CDR3 DNA sequence: TGTGCCAGCAGGCTCGGCGGGAACACTGAAGCTTTCTTT. The full variable domain, completed using reference TRBV5-5 and TRBJ1-1, is DAGVTQSPTHLIKTRGQQVTLRCSPISGHKSVSWYQQVLGQGPQFIFQYYEKEERGRGNFPDRFSARQFPNYSSELNVNALLLGDSALYLCASRLGGNTEAFFGQGTRLTVV.

This rearrangement joins TRBV7-9 to TRBJ1-5; tentatively, D is TRBD1 (6 bases). Per the germline V gene, CDR1 is SEHNR and CDR2 is FQNEAQ (reference sequence). V was cut by 5 bases and J by 4 bases, with 12 bases left in between. This CDR3 spans 14 amino acids. CDR3 bases: TGTGCCAGCAGCCTAGGACAGTTGAATCAGCCCCAGCATTTT. It is translated as CASSLGQLNQPQHF.

The chain carries TRBV4-2 and TRBJ2-7, with D unclear. The V end was cut by 0 bases, the J end by 2 bases, with 11 bases between. The germline V gene has CDR1 LGHNA and CDR2 YNFKEQ. The CDR3 loop spans 15 amino acids. As DNA, the CDR3 is TGTGCCAGCAGCCAAGAAGAGACTCCCACCTACGAGCAGTACTTC. This codes for CASSQEETPTYEQYF.

The chain is built from TRBV11-3 and TRBJ2-5; 8 bases align to TRBD2. The CDR3 runs to 14 residues. The germline CDR1 and CDR2 sequences are SGHNT and YENEEA. With 6 bases clipped from V and 3 bases from J, the junction kept 6 bases outside the gene matches. The chain's CDR3 is CASRLRAGEETQYF. The CDR3 coding sequence is TGTGCCAGCAGATTGAGAGCGGGAGAAGAGACCCAGTACTTC.